Given below is one T cell receptor (beta chain) in context. Its antigen is undetermined. The entry originates in a study of post-analysis software for immune sequencing data. The TCR beta cDNA libraries contained unique molecular identifiers. TCRdb redid the calling of the PCR reads with MiXCR, one entry per CDR3 protein. Of under 900,000 distinct CDR3 sequences in the sample, roughly 50% were seen once. Study results and limitations: TRBV5-6, TRBV5-1 and TRBV20-1 were among roughly five TRBV segments more frequent in patients than controls.

The CDR3 spans 12 residues. Unmatched junction bases numbered 12, after V lost 11 bases and J lost 10 bases. Germline-derived CDR1 and CDR2 are SNHLY and FYNNEI. The source material was blood. The source is a girl aged 5-17 years with multiple sclerosis. The V gene is TRBV2, the J gene TRBJ1-1; 8 nucleotides match TRBD1. The CDR3, as DNA: TGTGCCGGGAAACCGGACAGGGTCAGAGCTTTCTTT. Protein product: CAGKPDRVRAFF.